The clone carrying this TCR beta chain appeared a few times. The data were obtained in a study of identical twins. TCRdb reprocessed the 5' RACE reads with MiXCR, giving one entry per CDR3 protein. The table shows a few hundred thousand distinct CDR3 sequences, with more than 20% occurring only once. The CDR3 sequence is 13 residues long. Looked up from germline, CDR1 is LNHNV and CDR2 is YYDKDF (reference sequence). V lost 9 bases, J lost 6 bases, and 4 bases stayed unmatched. The data also belong to a second study, concerning T cells expressing NK-cell markers.

Sample: CD4+ T cells sorted from blood. The clonotype originates from a woman under 30 in good health. The chain recombines TRBV15 with TRBJ2-2; TRBD2 aligns across 10 bases. As DNA, the CDR3 is TGTGCCACGAAGCGGGAGGGCCCCGGGGAGCTGTTTTTT. It is translated as CATKREGPGELFF.